This paragraph reports one T cell receptor beta chain. At one boundary the junction diverges from the germline segment, which might be a read error. Libraries were prepared by immunoSEQ multiplex PCR; TCRdb keeps only in-frame clonotypes and omits some of them. The table records about 80,000 clones, about nine tenths of them present only once. This record comes from a study of OX40 agonist ivuxolimab in advanced cancers. CDR1 and CDR2 from the germline V gene are SGHVS and FQNEAQ. This CDR3 is 12 amino acids long. Sampling of blood occurred at baseline, cycle 4 day 1, and cycle 7 day 1. This TCR came from an adult with an advanced solid tumor such as melanoma, head and neck, liver or kidney cancer. This sample comprised CD4+ or CD8+ T cells sorted from blood, obtained in a trial of the OX40 agonist ivuxolimab. The chain combines TRBV7-8 with TRBJ2-7, with D perhaps being TRBD1 or TRBD2 (5 bases each). CDR3 sequence: CASSSGTEPRLF. The CDR3 bases are TGTGCCAGCAGCTCGGGGACCGAACCGAGGCTCTTC.